One sample yielded the 16 T cell receptor beta chains listed below, sequenced in a study of cytomegalovirus exposure and HLA in healthy donors. PCR involved 60 Vbeta and 13 Jbeta primers. TCRdb's table, derived via immunoSEQ multiplex PCR, lists solely in-frame clones and lacks some. The sample holds 150,000 to 200,000 clones, 75% to 85% seen once. The sequenced sample consisted of PBMCs. Every receptor here comes from a woman under 30 in good health and CMV-seropositive.

The gene calls are TRBV19 and TRBJ2-7, with 9 positions matching TRBD2. The CDR3 sequence is 12 residues long. Unmatched junction bases numbered 5, after V lost 4 bases and J lost 10 bases. Germline CDR1 is LNHDA and CDR2 is SQIVND (reference sequence). CDR3: CASSKRGVGQYV. CDR3 coding DNA: TGTGCCAGTAGTAAGCGGGGGGTCGGACAGTACGTC.

V usage is TRBV4-2 and J usage is TRBJ2-1; 12 bases are a match to TRBD2. Trimming cost V 1 base and J 5 bases; bases outside gene matches: 6. CDR1 is LGHNA, CDR2 YNFKEQ, per germline. The CDR3 has 17 amino acids. The CDR3 here is CASSQVLAGGLNNEQFF. DNA of the CDR3: TGTGCCAGCAGCCAAGTTCTAGCGGGGGGGTTAAACAATGAGCAGTTCTTC.

The CDR3 spells CASRTGTDYGYTF. The DNA for the CDR3 is TGTGCCAGCCGCACAGGGACAGATTATGGCTACACCTTC. V and J are TRBV6-1 and TRBJ1-2; 7 nucleotides align to TRBD1. CDR3 length: 13 residues. Germline CDR1 is MNHNS and CDR2 is SASEGT. The trim removed 8 bases at V and 5 bases at J, leaving 8 bases unmatched.

The genes are TRBV2 and TRBJ1-5; perhaps TRBD1 as D (5 bases). This CDR3 is built from 13 residues. Germline lookup yields CDR1 SNHLY and CDR2 FYNNEI. Between the trimmed V and J ends, which lost 6 bases and 7 bases, there was a span of 13 bases. The CDR3 DNA reads TGTGCCAGCAGCCAGTCAGGGCTCCAGCCCCAGCATTTT. This encodes CASSQSGLQPQHF. Variable domain in full (rest from reference TRBV2 and TRBJ1-5): EPEVTQTPSHQVTQMGQEVILRCVPISNHLYFYWYRQILGQKVEFLVSFYNNEISEKSEIFDDQFSVERPDGSNFTLKIRSTKLEDSAMYFCASSQSGLQPQHFGDGTRLSIL.

V usage is TRBV4-1 and J usage is TRBJ2-1, with TRBD1 as a possible D gene (7 bases). From germline, CDR1 is MGHRA and CDR2 YSYEKL. The CDR3 length is 18 residues. The V and J ends lost 4 bases and 4 bases respectively, with 23 bases between them. CDR3 DNA: TGCGCCAGCAGCCCCGGGACAGCCCGCGGGAAAGTATACAATGAGCAGTTCTTC. It codes for CASSPGTARGKVYNEQFF.

This chain connects TRBV12-5 to TRBJ1-5; tentatively, D is TRBD1 (6 bases). Germline lookup yields CDR1 LGHNT and CDR2 FRNRAP. Trimming cost V 2 bases and J 3 bases, with 11 bases left between them. The CDR3 is made up of 15 amino acids. In DNA, the CDR3 is TGTGCTAGTGGTTTGTTTGCAGGGGCCAATCAGCCCCAGCATTTT. Translation: CASGLFAGANQPQHF.

The J gene is TRBJ1-4, the V gene TRBV30; 7 bases align to TRBD1. The germline CDR1 and CDR2 sequences are GTSNPN and SVGIG (reference sequence). This CDR3 spans 17 amino acids. Unmatched junction bases numbered 10, after V lost 1 base and J lost 2 bases. CDR3 residues: CAWSDPQTGLTNEKLFF. As DNA, the CDR3 is TGTGCCTGGAGTGACCCCCAGACAGGGCTGACTAATGAAAAACTGTTTTTT.

The chain links TRBV7-8 to TRBJ2-3, with D perhaps TRBD2 (6 bases). The germline V gene encodes CDR1 SGHVS and CDR2 FQNEAQ. V lost 7 bases, J lost 0 bases, and 14 bases lay in between. The CDR3 length is 15 residues. This CDR3 is CASKPRGLSTDTQYF. The CDR3 DNA reads TGTGCCAGCAAACCACGGGGACTTAGCACAGATACGCAGTATTTT.

This clone appeared once. This chain joins TRBV6-1 and TRBJ2-7, with D unresolved. The CDR3 sequence is 16 residues long. CDR1 and CDR2 from the germline V gene are MNHNS and SASEGT. V was shortened by 3 bases and J by 2 bases, with 17 bases between the two germline ends. CDR3: CASSELVFLVTYEQYF. CDR3 bases: TGTGCCAGCAGTGAGTTAGTGTTCTTGGTTACCTACGAGCAGTACTTC.

The CDR3: CASSKNNQDREKLFF. The CDR3 DNA sequence: TGTGCCAGCAGCAAAAACAACCAGGACAGAGAAAAACTGTTTTTT. This rearrangement joins TRBV21-1 to TRBJ1-4; the table's D call, TRBD1, was not checked against the DNA. TRBV21-1 is a listed pseudogene. This CDR3 has 15 residues.

This chain's CDR3 is CASSPDRGYTGELFF. DNA for the CDR3: TGTGCCAGCAGTCCCGACAGGGGATACACCGGGGAGCTGTTTTTT. The chain employs TRBV6-5 and TRBJ2-2; 8 bases map to TRBD1. V shed 5 bases, J shed 3 bases, and the junction held 5 bases outside the gene matches. Germline assignment: CDR1 MNHEY and CDR2 SVGAGI. This CDR3 has 15 amino acids.

The rearrangement uses TRBV13 and TRBJ2-3, with D maybe TRBD2 (7 bases). This CDR3 has 15 residues. V dropped 5 bases and J dropped 3 bases, with 15 bases sitting between them. Per the germline V gene, CDR1 is PRHDT and CDR2 is FYEKMQ (reference sequence). The CDR3 spells CASSPQGRGTDTQYF. The CDR3 bases are TGTGCCAGCAGCCCCCAAGGGAGGGGGACAGATACGCAGTATTTT.

This chain joins TRBV7-8 and TRBJ2-7, with D perhaps TRBD1 (6 bases). From germline, CDR1 is SGHVS and CDR2 FQNEAQ. The CDR3 consists of 13 residues. Trimming stripped 4 bases from V and 3 bases from J, with 10 bases between. In nucleotides, the CDR3 is TGTGCCAGCAGCTCCACAGGGTTCTACGAGCAGTACGTC. Amino acid sequence: CASSSTGFYEQYV.

This chain joins TRBV30 and TRBJ2-2, with D possibly matching TRBD2 (7 bases). The germline CDR1 and CDR2 sequences are GTSNPN and SVGIG (reference sequence). The CDR3 contains 17 residues. The V gene lost 2 bases and the J gene lost 7 bases, with 23 bases spanning the gap. In nucleotides, the CDR3 is TGTGCCTGGAGTACAAGGGGCGGGGGCCCTTATCTCGGGGAGCTGTTTTTT. This sequence encodes CAWSTRGGGPYLGELFF.

The V gene is TRBV6-1, the J gene TRBJ1-3; D gene unclear. Trimming removed 4 bases at V and 1 base at J, with 8 bases between. This CDR3 region has 14 residues. Germline-derived CDR1 and CDR2 are MNHNS and SASEGT. CDR3 in DNA: TGTGCCAGCAGTGGCCTAAGTTCTGGAAACACCATATATTTT. It specifies CASSGLSSGNTIYF.

The chain uses TRBV7-9 and TRBJ2-1; 13 bases match TRBD2. This CDR3 region has 18 residues. The germline CDR1 and CDR2 sequences are SEHNR and FQNEAQ (reference sequence). V gave up 4 bases and J gave up 0 bases; unmatched junction bases: 6. Here the CDR3 reads CASSSGGLAGTSYNEQFF. DNA of the CDR3: TGTGCCAGCAGCTCGGGGGGACTAGCGGGGACCTCCTACAATGAGCAGTTCTTC. The variable domain in full, completed from reference TRBV7-9 and TRBJ2-1, reads DTGVSQNPRHKITKRGQNVTFRCDPISEHNRLYWYRQTLGQGPEFLTYFQNEAQLEKSRLLSDRFSAERPKGSFSTLEIQRTEQGDSAMYLCASSSGGLAGTSYNEQFFGPGTRLTVL.